The 17 T cell receptor beta chains presented below share a single source sample, sequenced in a study of blood T cells in healthy people across ages. Then a second PCR, running roughly 7 to 12 cycles, was carried out with a sample-barcoded 5' primer and a J-beta primer mix. MiXCR was run by TCRdb on the 5' RACE reads, yielding one entry per CDR3 protein. This table holds 790,000 or so distinct CDR3 sequences, 46% found once. What was sequenced was blood. The receptors here all came from a man older than 75 in good health.

V and J are TRBV2 and TRBJ2-7, with D tentatively TRBD2 (6 bases). V was pared by 4 bases and J by 7 bases, with 17 bases between. Germline-derived CDR1 and CDR2 are SNHLY and FYNNEI. This CDR3 spans 14 amino acids. The CDR3 loop is CASSAQRANLEQYF. The CDR3 DNA sequence: TGTGCCAGCAGTGCCCAGCGGGCGAACCTTGAGCAGTACTTC.

The chain is built from TRBV7-8 and TRBJ1-5, with TRBD1 identical over 10 bases. The germline CDR1 and CDR2 sequences are SGHVS and FQNEAQ. The trim removed 3 bases at V and 4 bases at J, leaving 3 bases unmatched. The CDR3 runs to 15 residues. In DNA, the CDR3 is TGTGCCAGCAGCTTGGGGACAGGGGAAAATCAGCCCCAGCATTTT. Translation: CASSLGTGENQPQHF.

As concerns this clonotype: A read error is possible here, since a much larger clone lies one base away. The chain carries TRBV2 and TRBJ2-1; D call uncertain. CDR1 SNHLY and CDR2 FYNNEI come from the germline V gene. V lost 6 bases and J 3 bases, leaving 12 bases between the germline ends. The CDR3 has 14 residues. CDR3 coding DNA: TGTGCCAGCAGCCCCCCCAAGGGCTACAATGAGCAGTTCTTC. Its protein is CASSPPKGYNEQFF.

This clonotype was recorded a few times. The rearrangement uses TRBV7-2 and TRBJ2-7; D unresolved. The CDR3 has 14 residues. Trimming stripped 4 bases from V and 1 base from J, with 11 bases between. The germline CDR1 and CDR2 sequences are SGHTA and FQGNSA. CDR3 region: CASSSGSSSYEQYF. The CDR3 nucleotides are TGTGCCAGCAGCTCAGGATCTTCATCCTACGAGCAGTACTTC.

There are a few counts of this clonotype. V usage is TRBV7-2 and J usage is TRBJ2-2, with no clear D. The V end was cut by 2 bases, the J end by 0 bases, with 10 bases between. This CDR3 has 16 amino acids. Germline V CDR1 and CDR2: SGHTA, FQGNSA. Here the CDR3 reads CASSLNGLANTGELFF. CDR3 bases: TGTGCCAGCAGCTTAAATGGGCTGGCGAACACCGGGGAGCTGTTTTTT. The full variable domain, in which reference TRBV7-2 and TRBJ2-2 provide the parts outside the CDR3, is GAGVSQSPSNKVTEKGKDVELRCDPISGHTALYWYRQSLGQGLEFLIYFQGNSAPDKSGLPSDRFSAERTGGSVSTLTIQRTQQEDSAVYLCASSLNGLANTGELFFGEGSRLTVL.

This clonotype was recorded at least ten times. Here the CDR3 reads CASSQEMMGTQYF. The CDR3 DNA is TGTGCCAGCAGCCAAGAGATGATGGGTACGCAGTATTTT. This rearrangement joins TRBV14 to TRBJ2-3; no clear D. Trimming left V 0 bases short and J 8 bases short, with 9 bases between. The CDR3 has 13 residues. The germline V gene has CDR1 SGHDN and CDR2 FVKESK.

The chain uses TRBV27 and TRBJ2-5; TRBD2 agrees at 7 bases. CDR1 is MNHEY, CDR2 SMNVEV, per germline (reference sequence). The CDR3 runs to 16 residues. The V gene end was trimmed by 5 bases and the J gene end by 5 bases; junction bases not matched to a gene: 14. CDR3 sequence reads: CASSLEREPSLETQYF. The CDR3 DNA sequence: TGTGCCAGCAGTCTAGAGCGGGAACCCTCATTGGAGACCCAGTACTTC.

Comments on this clonotype: Given a much more abundant clone one base away, this may be a read error. This chain joins TRBV2 and TRBJ2-5; 11 bases align to TRBD2. The germline V gene encodes CDR1 SNHLY and CDR2 FYNNEI. The CDR3 consists of 17 residues. The CDR3 bases are TGTGCCGCCCAAATAGGCCTAGCGGGAGGAGAGGGAGAGACCCGGTACTTC. This gives the protein CAAQIGLAGGEGETRYF.

This clonotype has a handful of counts. This chain connects TRBV9 to TRBJ2-2; D is perhaps TRBD1 (6 bases). V was clipped by 0 bases and J by 7 bases, with 10 bases between them. CDR1 is SGDLS, CDR2 YYNGEE, per germline. The CDR3 spans 14 residues. CDR3 coding DNA: TGTGCCAGCAGCGTAGAGGGGGACGGCGGGGAGCTGTTTTTT. Protein sequence: CASSVEGDGGELFF.

This clonotype showed up just once. This sequence joins TRBV27 and TRBJ2-7; D is undetermined. This CDR3 has 14 residues. The germline V gene has CDR1 MNHEY and CDR2 SMNVEV (reference sequence). Trimming removed 3 bases at V and 0 bases at J, with 9 bases between. DNA for the CDR3: TGTGCCAGCAGTTTTAACGGGCTCTCCTACGAGCAGTACTTC. This encodes CASSFNGLSYEQYF.

The chain links TRBV5-6 to TRBJ2-4; D is possibly TRBD1 (5 bases). Germline lookup yields CDR1 SGHDT and CDR2 YYEEEE. Trimming cost V 4 bases and J 9 bases, with 11 bases left between them. The CDR3 contains 12 residues. The CDR3 DNA reads as TGTGCCAGCAGCCCAGGGTCGGGCATTCAGTACTTC. It yields the protein CASSPGSGIQYF.

This clonotype was seen only a few times. The rearrangement joins TRBV12-3 or TRBV12-4 to TRBJ2-1, with D perhaps being TRBD1 or TRBD2 (6 bases each). This CDR3 is built from 15 residues. Trimming took 7 bases from V and 0 from J, leaving 13 bases between them. The CDR3 is CASTFEGGSYNEQFF. DNA of the CDR3: TGTGCCAGCACCTTCGAGGGGGGCTCCTACAATGAGCAGTTCTTC.

The chain combines TRBV30 with TRBJ2-1; D might be TRBD1 (6 bases). Germline loops: CDR1 GTSNPN, CDR2 SVGIG (reference sequence). Trimming took off 2 bases at V and 6 bases at J, with 14 bases between the two ends. This CDR3 is built from 14 residues. This chain's CDR3 is CAWSPGQSPNEQFF. In DNA, the CDR3 is TGTGCCTGGAGTCCGGGACAATCACCCAATGAGCAGTTCTTC.

The rearrangement joins TRBV30 to TRBJ2-1, with unresolved D. The CDR3 runs to 12 residues. CDR1 and CDR2 from the germline V gene are GTSNPN and SVGIG (reference sequence). V gave up 0 bases and J gave up 7 bases, with 7 bases separating them. The CDR3 DNA sequence: TGTGCCTGGAGTGTGTCACGGAATGAGCAGTTCTTC. Amino acids: CAWSVSRNEQFF.

This clonotype was seen more than once but under ten times. The chain employs TRBV29-1 and TRBJ2-1; 10 bases match TRBD1. Germline loops: CDR1 SQVTM, CDR2 ANQGSEA. V lost 6 bases, J lost 15 bases, and 17 bases stayed unmatched. CDR3 length: 14 amino acids. This chain's CDR3 is CSVAIDTGTGERFF. CDR3 sequence (DNA): TGCAGCGTCGCAATCGATACTGGGACAGGGGAGAGGTTCTTC.

The gene calls are TRBV2 and TRBJ2-5; 11 bases agree with TRBD2. The CDR3 loop spans 15 amino acids. After removal of 7 bases from V and 5 bases from J, the junction contained 9 bases not matched to a gene. CDR1 SNHLY and CDR2 FYNNEI come from the germline V gene. CDR3 nucleotide sequence: TGTGCCAGCAATAAACTAGCGGGAGTAGGGGAGACCCAGTACTTC. It translates to CASNKLAGVGETQYF.

This sequence joins TRBV20-1 and TRBJ1-5; TRBD1 matches 7 bases. V trimming: 2 bases; J trimming: 2 bases; junction bases outside the gene matches: 15. Germline CDR1 and CDR2: DFQATT and SNEGSKA (reference sequence). The CDR3 extends over 18 amino acids. Written as DNA, the CDR3 is TGCAGTGCTAGATCCCCGATCACAGGGGTCGGGGGCAATCAGCCCCAGCATTTT. Residues: CSARSPITGVGGNQPQHF.